The clone carrying this T cell receptor (beta chain) has a handful of counts. The antigen remains undetermined. This specimen comes from a study of cytomegalovirus exposure and HLA in healthy donors. Study findings and constraints: Usually a TCR sequence was rare, but some public TCRs were found in many donors. In a later analysis, TCR association rates varied by HLA locus: DRB1 most, HLA-C fewest. The presence/absence work took it that sequencing depth was about the same across donors. Common viral pathogens (according to a later analysis) appeared linked to several of the most significant clusters.

Trimming took 0 bases from V and 0 from J, leaving 9 bases between them. In germline, CDR1 is SGDLS, CDR2 YYNGEE. The CDR3 loop spans 15 amino acids. Primers for the PCR totalled 60 Vbeta and 13 Jbeta. Clones were read by immunoSEQ multiplex PCR, and TCRdb kept only the in-frame ones, dropping some. The top ten clones hold about 3% of a sample with approximately 160,000 clones, around three fifths of them seen once. Sequencing was performed on PBMCs. The source of this sequence is a woman aged 25 to 39 in good health and CMV-seropositive. This chain joins TRBV9 and TRBJ2-5; D uncertain. This CDR3 reads CASSVDVQYQETQYF. The CDR3 DNA reads as TGTGCCAGCAGCGTAGACGTGCAGTACCAAGAGACCCAGTACTTC.